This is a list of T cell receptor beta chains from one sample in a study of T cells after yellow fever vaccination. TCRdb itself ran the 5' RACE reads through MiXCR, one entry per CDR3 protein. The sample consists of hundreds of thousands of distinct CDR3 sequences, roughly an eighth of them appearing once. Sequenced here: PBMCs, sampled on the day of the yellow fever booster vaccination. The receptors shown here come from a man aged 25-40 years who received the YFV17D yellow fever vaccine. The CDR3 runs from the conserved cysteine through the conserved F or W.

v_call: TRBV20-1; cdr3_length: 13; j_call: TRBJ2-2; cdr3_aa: CSSQGANTGELFF
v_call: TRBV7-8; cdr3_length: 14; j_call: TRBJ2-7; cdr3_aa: CASSEREGGVEQYF
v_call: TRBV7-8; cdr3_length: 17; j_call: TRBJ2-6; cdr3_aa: CASSPSRTGTGANVLTF
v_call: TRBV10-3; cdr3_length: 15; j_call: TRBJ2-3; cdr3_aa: CAISERGGGTDTQYF
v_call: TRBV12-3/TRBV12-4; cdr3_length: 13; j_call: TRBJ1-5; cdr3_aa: CASKGYSNQPQHF
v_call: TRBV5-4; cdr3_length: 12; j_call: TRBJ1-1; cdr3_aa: CALRTGGTEAFF
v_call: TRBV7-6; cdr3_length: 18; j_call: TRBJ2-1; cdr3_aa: CASSLGPGAGASYNEQFF
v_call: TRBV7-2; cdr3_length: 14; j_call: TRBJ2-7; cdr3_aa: CASSLDGGSYEQYF
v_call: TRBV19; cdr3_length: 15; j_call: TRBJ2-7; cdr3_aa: CASTQDNDLPYEQYF
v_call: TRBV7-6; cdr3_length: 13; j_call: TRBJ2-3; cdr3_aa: CASSPGHTDTQYF
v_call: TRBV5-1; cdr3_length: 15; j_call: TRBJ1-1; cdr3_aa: CASSPSDNRNTEAFF
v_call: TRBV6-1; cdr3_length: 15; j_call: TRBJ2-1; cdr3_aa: CASSQTSGGYYEQFF
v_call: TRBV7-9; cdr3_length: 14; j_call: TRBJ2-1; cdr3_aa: CASSLVPPGWEQFF
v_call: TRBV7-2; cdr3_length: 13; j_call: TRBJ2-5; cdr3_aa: CASSFAREETQYF
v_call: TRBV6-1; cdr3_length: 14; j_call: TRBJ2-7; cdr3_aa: CASSQYSAGYEQYF
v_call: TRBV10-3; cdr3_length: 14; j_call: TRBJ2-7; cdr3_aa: CAISKDRISYEQYF
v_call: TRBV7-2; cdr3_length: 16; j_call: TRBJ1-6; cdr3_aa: CASSFRTLQVDSPLHF